These 30 T cell receptor beta chains were all obtained from the same sample, sequenced in a study of OX40 agonist ivuxolimab in advanced cancers. TCRdb keeps only in-frame clones here, not all; method: immunoSEQ multiplex PCR. This sample has some 41,000 clones, with roughly 90% found just once. The input for sequencing was CD4+ or CD8+ T cells sorted from blood, taken in a trial of the OX40 agonist ivuxolimab. The receptor set was obtained from an adult with an advanced solid tumor such as melanoma, head and neck, liver or kidney cancer.

V gene TRBV6-6 combines with J gene TRBJ1-4; 7 nucleotides match TRBD1. In germline, CDR1 is MNHNY, CDR2 SVGAGI (reference sequence). The CDR3 sequence is 14 residues long. The ends lost 5 bases at V and 3 bases at J; junction bases unmatched: 3. This chain's CDR3 is CASSRQGSNEKLFF. The CDR3 coding sequence is TGTGCCAGCAGTCGACAGGGATCTAATGAAAAACTGTTTTTT.

The chain has TRBV4-1 and TRBJ1-2, with 7 bases aligning to TRBD1. CDR1 MGHRA and CDR2 YSYEKL come from the germline V gene. V shed 1 base, J shed 8 bases, and the junction held 10 bases outside the gene matches. This CDR3 region has 15 residues. CDR3 DNA sequence: TGCGCCAGCAGCCAAGTAGGGGCACAGGGGAGCGGCTACACCTTC. It translates to CASSQVGAQGSGYTF.

The chain is built from TRBV27 and TRBJ1-1; a possible D gene is TRBD1 (5 bases). Trimming removed 2 bases from V and 4 bases from J, with 14 bases in between. Germline lookup yields CDR1 MNHEY and CDR2 SMNVEV (reference sequence). This CDR3 region has 15 residues. CDR3 DNA: TGTGCCAGCAGTTTACGGGGGGGATGGGGCACTGAAGCTTTCTTT. Protein product: CASSLRGGWGTEAFF.

Comments on this clone: Other nucleotide sequences in the sample specify the same CDR3. The rearrangement links TRBV6-5 to TRBJ2-7, with unresolved D. Germline loops: CDR1 MNHEY, CDR2 SVGAGI. The CDR3 sequence is 11 residues long. Trimming cost V 0 bases and J 5 bases, with 2 bases left between them. The CDR3 reads CASSYSDEQYF. In DNA, the CDR3 is TGTGCCAGCAGTTACTCTGACGAGCAGTACTTC.

The chain is built from TRBV5-1 and TRBJ2-3; weak D call: TRBD1 (6 bases). V was trimmed by 3 bases and J by 4 bases, leaving 12 bases between them. The CDR3 is made up of 14 amino acids. Germline CDR1 reads SGHRS; CDR2 reads YFSETQ. The CDR3 DNA reads TGCGCCAGCAGCTCCAGGGGTTCGCCAGATACGCAGTATTTT. It encodes CASSSRGSPDTQYF.

This clone was seen only once. The chain joins TRBV28 to TRBJ1-1; TRBD1 is a possible D gene (6 bases). The CDR3 has 16 amino acids. Trimming left V 3 bases short and J 4 bases short, with 18 bases between. Germline V gene sequence: CDR1 MDHEN, CDR2 SYDVKM. CDR3 sequence reads: CASSFRVRGWATEAFF. CDR3 sequence (DNA): TGTGCCAGCAGTTTCAGGGTCAGGGGATGGGCCACTGAAGCTTTCTTT. Combining the CDR3 with reference TRBV28 and TRBJ1-1 gives the whole variable domain DVKVTQSSRYLVKRTGEKVFLECVQDMDHENMFWYRQDPGLGLRLIYFSYDVKMKEKGDIPEGYSVSREKKERFSLILESASTNQTSMYLCASSFRVRGWATEAFFGQGTRLTVV.

The rearrangement uses TRBV9 and TRBJ2-1, with D maybe TRBD2 (6 bases). Per germline, CDR1 SGDLS and CDR2 YYNGEE. Trimming pared 5 bases from V and 0 bases from J, leaving 15 bases between. The CDR3 totals 16 residues. The CDR3, as DNA: TGTGCCAGCAGTTCTAGCGAATTGGGCTCCTACAATGAGCAGTTCTTC. Its protein is CASSSSELGSYNEQFF.

The genes are TRBV11-2 and TRBJ2-5; no clear D gene. The ends were cut back, 0 bases at V and 10 bases at J, with 9 bases in the middle. Germline assignment: CDR1 SGHAT and CDR2 FQNNGV. This CDR3 is 12 amino acids long. For the CDR3, the DNA is TGTGCCAGCAGCTTAGATCAAAGGGACCAGTACTTC. Translation gives CASSLDQRDQYF.

The V gene is TRBV2, the J gene TRBJ2-5, with 12 positions matching TRBD2. The germline V gene has CDR1 SNHLY and CDR2 FYNNEI. V shed 6 bases, J shed 11 bases, and the junction held 19 bases outside the gene matches. The CDR3 totals 17 residues. The CDR3 DNA sequence: TGTGCCAGCAGGGCCCCGCCAACTAGCGGGGGGCCCCCCGCTCAGTACTTC. Translation: CASRAPPTSGGPPAQYF.

This clone was recorded once. The rearrangement uses TRBV5-1 and TRBJ2-5, with TRBD2 identical over 11 bases. Germline CDR1 SGHRS, CDR2 YFSETQ. The CDR3 loop spans 15 amino acids. V lost 3 bases, J lost 5 bases, and 6 bases stayed unmatched. The CDR3 reads CASSSSGTSGETQYF. CDR3 DNA sequence: TGCGCCAGCAGCTCCTCCGGGACTAGCGGCGAGACCCAGTACTTC.

This chain uses TRBV5-1 with TRBJ2-7; D is unresolved. V was clipped by 0 bases and J by 5 bases, with 6 bases between them. The germline gives CDR1 SGHRS, CDR2 YFSETQ. The CDR3 loop spans 12 amino acids. This CDR3 is CASSLVNDEQYF. The CDR3 coding sequence is TGCGCCAGCAGCTTGGTCAATGACGAGCAGTACTTC. The full variable domain, rest sourced from reference TRBV5-1 and TRBJ2-7, is KAGVTQTPRYLIKTRGQQVTLSCSPISGHRSVSWYQQTPGQGLQFLFEYFSETQRNKGNFPGRFSGRQFSNSRSEMNVSTLELGDSALYLCASSLVNDEQYFGPGTRLTVT.

In its sample, this clone was seen once. The chain employs TRBV27 and TRBJ2-7; D perhaps matches TRBD2 (6 bases). This CDR3 has 14 residues. Germline V lookup: CDR1 MNHEY, CDR2 SMNVEV (reference sequence). V lost 2 bases and J lost 4, with 12 bases in between. The CDR3 loop reads CASSLRGFGYEQYF. The CDR3 DNA reads TGTGCCAGCAGTTTACGGGGGTTCGGGTACGAGCAGTACTTC.

This chain connects TRBV28 to TRBJ2-3; D possibly uses TRBD1 or TRBD2 (5 bases each). With 2 bases removed from V and 1 base from J, the gap between germline ends came to 22 bases. CDR1 is MDHEN and CDR2 is SYDVKM in the germline V gene. The CDR3 covers 19 residues. The DNA for the CDR3 is TGTGCCAGCAGTTTAGACCCCGGGGCAGGGTGGTTCGGCACAGATACGCAGTATTTT. Amino acids: CASSLDPGAGWFGTDTQYF.

The chain has TRBV5-4 and TRBJ2-3; possibly TRBD2 for D (6 bases). The CDR3 runs to 15 residues. Germline V CDR1 and CDR2: SGHNT, YYREEE (reference sequence). Between the trimmed V and J ends, which lost 0 bases and 1 base, there was a span of 9 bases. The CDR3 region is CASSLVSSGTDTQYF. The DNA of the CDR3 is TGTGCCAGCAGCTTGGTTTCTAGCGGCACAGATACGCAGTATTTT.

The J gene is TRBJ2-2, the V gene TRBV7-9; D is perhaps TRBD1 or TRBD2 (6 bases each). This CDR3 has 17 amino acids. V was trimmed by 8 bases and J by 5 bases, leaving 24 bases between them. Germline assignment: CDR1 SEHNR and CDR2 FQNEAQ (reference sequence). The CDR3: CASPMSGALSGTGELFF. CDR3 coding DNA: TGTGCCAGCCCCATGTCGGGGGCCCTCTCGGGGACCGGGGAGCTGTTTTTT.

The chain carries TRBV6-6 and TRBJ1-2; weak D call: TRBD1 (6 bases). V lost 2 bases to trimming and J lost 6 bases, with 13 bases between them. CDR3 length: 14 residues. From germline, CDR1 is MNHNY and CDR2 SVGAGI (reference sequence). CDR3 sequence reads: CASSYGQGSHGYTF. The CDR3 DNA follows: TGTGCCAGCAGTTACGGTCAGGGGTCTCATGGCTACACCTTC.

V gene TRBV6-5 combines with J gene TRBJ2-1; 7 bases line up with TRBD2. The CDR3 runs 15 residues. With 7 bases clipped from V and 3 bases from J, the junction kept 9 bases outside the gene matches. Germline V gene lookup returns CDR1 MNHEY and CDR2 SVGAGI. CDR3 protein: CASTRSGAFYNEQFF. CDR3 in DNA: TGTGCCAGCACCCGGAGCGGGGCTTTCTACAATGAGCAGTTCTTC.

The rearrangement uses TRBV9 and TRBJ2-3; 9 positions match TRBD1. J gave up 2 bases and V 2 bases, and 3 bases lay outside the gene matches. This CDR3 region has 15 residues. Germline CDR1 and CDR2: SGDLS and YYNGEE. Here the CDR3 reads CASSVRDRATDTQYF. CDR3 DNA sequence: TGTGCCAGCAGCGTCCGGGACAGGGCCACAGATACGCAGTATTTT.

This chain uses TRBV2 with TRBJ2-1; TRBD2 aligns across 13 bases. The trim removed 8 bases at V and 9 bases at J, leaving 4 bases unmatched. CDR1 and CDR2 from the germline V gene are SNHLY and FYNNEI. This CDR3 spans 13 amino acids. CDR3 loop: CASGLAGVLEQFF. The CDR3 nucleotides read TGTGCCAGCGGACTAGCGGGGGTTCTTGAGCAGTTCTTC.

This chain connects TRBV2 to TRBJ2-1; D is ambiguous. V was shortened by 3 bases and J by 9 bases, with 3 bases between the two germline ends. The CDR3 loop spans 10 amino acids. Germline CDR1 SNHLY, CDR2 FYNNEI. CDR3 sequence reads: CASSDFEQFF. The CDR3 nucleotides read TGTGCCAGCAGTGACTTTGAGCAGTTCTTC.

This chain joins TRBV28 and TRBJ1-3; 7 bases map to TRBD1. Germline values: CDR1 MDHEN, CDR2 SYDVKM. This CDR3 spans 15 amino acids. V shed 7 bases and J 4 bases; nucleotides not matched to a gene: 10. This chain's CDR3 is CASTRLTGTGNTIYF. CDR3 nucleotide sequence: TGTGCCAGCACCCGGCTGACAGGGACCGGAAACACCATATATTTT.

This clone was seen just once. This chain links TRBV7-6 with TRBJ2-7, with 7 bases that match TRBD1. J gave up 5 bases and V 4 bases, and 14 bases lay outside the gene matches. CDR1 and CDR2 (germline): SGHVS, FNYEAQ. The CDR3 totals 16 residues. CDR3 bases: TGTGCCAGCAGCTCCCTGGACAGGACCCTTTTAGACGAGCAGTACTTC. It is translated as CASSSLDRTLLDEQYF. The full variable domain, completed using reference TRBV7-6 and TRBJ2-7, is GAGVSQSPRYKVTKRGQDVALRCDPISGHVSLYWYRQALGQGPEFLTYFNYEAQQDKSGLPNDRFSAERPEGSISTLTIQRTEQRDSAMYRCASSSLDRTLLDEQYFGPGTRLTVT.

The chain employs TRBV7-9 and TRBJ2-3; 8 bases align to TRBD2. Germline values: CDR1 SEHNR, CDR2 FQNEAQ (reference sequence). The CDR3 loop spans 15 amino acids. After removal of 6 bases from V and 2 bases from J, the junction contained 7 bases not matched to a gene. The CDR3 nucleotides read TGTGCCAGCAGGGGTGGCGGGGGGCTCACAGATACGCAGTATTTT. The encoded protein is CASRGGGGLTDTQYF.

This chain connects TRBV28 to TRBJ2-7; 10 nucleotides agree with TRBD1. Germline V gene sequence: CDR1 MDHEN, CDR2 SYDVKM. V lost 0 bases, J lost 5 bases, and 7 bases stayed unmatched. The length of the CDR3 is 16 residues. CDR3 amino acids: CASSLWLTGGIHEQYF. The CDR3 bases are TGTGCCAGCAGTTTATGGCTGACAGGGGGCATCCACGAGCAGTACTTC.

The rearrangement uses TRBV19 and TRBJ2-2; D may match TRBD1 or TRBD2 (5 bases each). The germline V gene encodes CDR1 LNHDA and CDR2 SQIVND (reference sequence). The V and J ends lost 1 base and 4 bases respectively, with 16 bases between them. This CDR3 has 17 residues. The CDR3 reads CASSIAVGVVSTGELFF. CDR3 nucleotide sequence: TGTGCCAGTAGTATAGCGGTGGGGGTAGTGAGCACCGGGGAGCTGTTTTTT.

This chain connects TRBV13 to TRBJ2-5; 10 bases match TRBD2. Germline CDR1 is PRHDT and CDR2 is FYEKMQ (reference sequence). This CDR3 contains 15 residues. Trimming removed 0 bases from V and 4 bases from J; junction bases left unmatched: 2. The CDR3 loop is CASSLGLAGAETQYF. The CDR3, as DNA: TGTGCCAGCAGCTTAGGGCTAGCGGGAGCAGAGACCCAGTACTTC.

This clone was detected only once. V gene TRBV28 combines with J gene TRBJ1-1, with a weak D call TRBD1 (5 bases). Germline V gene data show CDR1 as MDHEN and CDR2 as SYDVKM. V was clipped by 3 bases and J by 1 base, with 9 bases between them. The CDR3 contains 14 residues. The chain's CDR3 is CASSFAGSNTEAFF. For the CDR3, the DNA is TGTGCCAGCAGTTTTGCAGGGTCGAACACTGAAGCTTTCTTT.

The chain couples TRBV2 to TRBJ1-4, with D maybe TRBD1 (5 bases). The CDR3 has 15 amino acids. Trimming removed 4 bases from V and 3 bases from J, with 12 bases in between. CDR1 and CDR2 (germline): SNHLY, FYNNEI. The DNA for the CDR3 is TGTGCCAGCAGTGCCGCAGGGTTGCCTAATGAAAAACTGTTTTTT. It is translated as CASSAAGLPNEKLFF.

The genes are TRBV11-1 and TRBJ2-7; 8 positions agree with TRBD2. The CDR3 consists of 14 residues. Per germline, CDR1 SGHAT and CDR2 FQDESV (reference sequence). With V trimmed by 3 bases and J by 2 bases, 3 bases remained unmatched. The DNA for the CDR3 is TGTGCCAGCAGCTTCGGGAGGGGAGCCTACGAGCAGTACTTC. Its translation is CASSFGRGAYEQYF.

This clone came up once. The genes are TRBV7-9 and TRBJ1-2; no reliable D call. Trimming shortened V by 2 bases and J by 0 bases, and 16 bases separated the two germline ends. Germline V gives CDR1 SEHNR, CDR2 FQNEAQ (reference sequence). The CDR3 is made up of 17 amino acids. The CDR3 sequence is CASSLTSNPNPNYGYTF. The CDR3 DNA is TGTGCCAGCAGCTTAACTTCCAACCCTAATCCTAACTATGGCTACACCTTC.